Below are 32 T cell receptor beta chains sequenced from a single sample in a study of OX40 agonist ivuxolimab in advanced cancers. Profiled with immunoSEQ multiplex PCR; TCRdb holds only in-frame clones, not every one. This sample has nearly 70,000 clones; 85% to 90% occur once, and the top ten carry 6% to 7.5%. The sample in question was CD4+ or CD8+ T cells sorted from blood, obtained in a trial of the OX40 agonist ivuxolimab. These receptors were collected from an adult with an advanced solid tumor such as melanoma, head and neck, liver or kidney cancer.

The chain uses TRBV6-5 and TRBJ1-1; D is perhaps TRBD1 (5 bases). Germline CDR1 reads MNHEY; CDR2 reads SVGAGI. V lost 6 bases to trimming and J lost 1 base, with 9 bases between them. The CDR3 contains 13 residues. The CDR3 nucleotides read TGTGCCAGCAGCATCGACAGGAACACTGAAGCTTTCTTT. It yields the protein CASSIDRNTEAFF.

In this sample, this clone turned up a few times. This chain's CDR3 is CASSRTGTFNEQYF. In DNA, the CDR3 is TGTGCCAGCTCACGCACCGGGACATTCAACGAGCAGTACTTC. This chain connects TRBV18 to TRBJ2-7; tentative D call: TRBD1 (6 bases). V was shortened by 4 bases and J by 5 bases, with 15 bases between the two germline ends. The CDR3 is 14 amino acids. Germline values: CDR1 KGHSH, CDR2 LQKENI.

The chain employs TRBV7-9 and TRBJ2-3; weak D call: TRBD2 (6 bases). Per germline, CDR1 SEHNR and CDR2 FQNEAQ (reference sequence). V gave up 1 base and J gave up 1 base, with 9 bases separating them. The CDR3 totals 15 residues. The CDR3 reads CASSLVREGTDTQYF. The DNA for the CDR3 is TGTGCCAGCAGCTTAGTGAGGGAGGGCACAGATACGCAGTATTTT.

This clone showed up just a few times. The chain couples TRBV7-2 to TRBJ2-4, with D maybe TRBD1 (5 bases). The CDR3 spans 15 residues. With 4 bases removed from V and 2 bases from J, the gap between germline ends came to 12 bases. Germline CDR1 and CDR2: SGHTA and FQGNSA. The chain's CDR3 is CASSSGWTSKNIQYF. The CDR3 region has the DNA TGTGCCAGCAGCTCAGGGTGGACCTCCAAAAACATTCAGTACTTC. Combining the CDR3 with reference TRBV7-2 and TRBJ2-4 gives the whole variable domain GAGVSQSPSNKVTEKGKDVELRCDPISGHTALYWYRQSLGQGLEFLIYFQGNSAPDKSGLPSDRFSAERTGGSVSTLTIQRTQQEDSAVYLCASSSGWTSKNIQYFGAGTRLSVL.

The V call is TRBV5-1, the J call TRBJ2-2; D ambiguous. The germline V gene encodes CDR1 SGHRS and CDR2 YFSETQ. This CDR3 spans 14 amino acids. Trimming cost V 0 bases and J 5 bases, with 8 bases left between them. CDR3 loop: CASSLARWTGELFF. CDR3 sequence (DNA): TGCGCCAGCAGCTTGGCCAGATGGACCGGGGAGCTGTTTTTT.

The chain employs TRBV7-3 and TRBJ2-3, with 8 bases aligning to TRBD1. Trimming at V came to 0 bases and at J to 0 bases, leaving 5 bases not matched to a gene. The germline V gene has CDR1 SGHTA and CDR2 FQGTGA. The CDR3 contains 17 residues. The CDR3 DNA follows: TGTGCCAGCAGCTTAACGGGACGGACAGGGAGCACAGATACGCAGTATTTT. Translated: CASSLTGRTGSTDTQYF.

The J gene is TRBJ1-5, the V gene TRBV28, with TRBD1 identical over 10 bases. The germline gives CDR1 MDHEN, CDR2 SYDVKM. Germline trimming cut 6 bases from V and 1 base from J; bases unmatched to any gene: 9. The CDR3 consists of 17 residues. The DNA for the CDR3 is TGTGCCAGCAGCCGTCGACAGGGGGCTAGGAGCAATCAGCCCCAGCATTTT. Its protein is CASSRRQGARSNQPQHF. The complete variable domain, with remaining parts taken from reference TRBV28 and TRBJ1-5, reads DVKVTQSSRYLVKRTGEKVFLECVQDMDHENMFWYRQDPGLGLRLIYFSYDVKMKEKGDIPEGYSVSREKKERFSLILESASTNQTSMYLCASSRRQGARSNQPQHFGDGTRLSIL.

This clone was seen only a few times. V gene TRBV27 combines with J gene TRBJ1-5; maybe TRBD1 (6 bases). Trimming cost V 5 bases and J 0 bases, with 20 bases left between them. The CDR3 length is 18 residues. In germline, CDR1 is MNHEY, CDR2 SMNVEV (reference sequence). In DNA form, the CDR3 reads TGTGCCAGCAGTCCACCCGGGACGGACAGTCATAGCAATCAGCCCCAGCATTTT. This translates into CASSPPGTDSHSNQPQHF.

V and J are TRBV5-6 and TRBJ2-5; a possible D gene is TRBD1 (6 bases). The CDR3 loop spans 16 amino acids. Germline CDR1 is SGHDT and CDR2 is YYEEEE. The V end lost 2 bases, the J end lost 2 bases, and 16 bases lay between the germline ends. The DNA of the CDR3 is TGTGCCAGCAGCTTAACTACAGGGTCCCGTCAAGAGACCCAGTACTTC. This encodes CASSLTTGSRQETQYF.

This clone came up a few times. V gene TRBV15 combines with J gene TRBJ2-1; D may be TRBD1 (5 bases). Trimming removed 5 bases at V and 0 bases at J, with 17 bases between. Germline loops: CDR1 LNHNV, CDR2 YYDKDF (reference sequence). The CDR3 length is 17 residues. The CDR3 sequence is CATSGFGQGSSYNEQFF. Here the CDR3 DNA reads TGTGCCACCAGCGGTTTCGGTCAGGGAAGCTCCTACAATGAGCAGTTCTTC.

CDR3 sequence reads: CAISEGTVPDTQYF. DNA for the CDR3: TGTGCCATCAGTGAGGGGACAGTCCCAGATACGCAGTATTTT. The V call is TRBV10-3, the J call TRBJ2-3; 7 nucleotides agree with TRBD1. The CDR3 has 14 residues. Germline V gene lookup returns CDR1 ENHRY and CDR2 SYGVKD. With 2 bases clipped from V and 4 bases from J, the junction kept 3 bases outside the gene matches.

This chain connects TRBV29-1 to TRBJ2-7, with D possibly called TRBD1 or TRBD2 (6 bases each). The ends were cut back, 6 bases at V and 5 bases at J, with 17 bases in the middle. CDR3 size: 13 residues. The V gene's germline CDR1 is SQVTM and CDR2 ANQGSEA. CDR3 nucleotides: TGCAGCGTCCACACAGGGAGGTCCGACGAGCAGTACTTC. It is translated as CSVHTGRSDEQYF.

This chain uses TRBV20-1 with TRBJ2-7; D is ambiguous. The length of the CDR3 is 11 residues. The V gene lost 2 bases and the J gene lost 4 bases, with 6 bases spanning the gap. CDR1 and CDR2 (germline): DFQATT, SNEGSKA (reference sequence). CDR3: CSARTLYEQYF. Here the CDR3 DNA reads TGCAGTGCTAGAACACTGTACGAGCAGTACTTC.

In this sample, this clone turned up a few times. J is TRBJ2-2 and V is TRBV7-9; D is unclear. The germline V gene encodes CDR1 SEHNR and CDR2 FQNEAQ (reference sequence). The CDR3 length is 12 residues. V gave up 2 bases and J gave up 3 bases, with 1 base separating them. CDR3 protein: CASSLHTGELFF. As DNA, the CDR3 is TGTGCCAGCAGCTTACACACCGGGGAGCTGTTTTTT.

J is TRBJ2-5 and V is TRBV4-2; possibly TRBD1 for D (6 bases). The J call may not be correct, given that the DNA end is closer to TRBJ2-7. This CDR3 is 18 amino acids long. The germline gives CDR1 LGHNA, CDR2 YNFKEQ. The CDR3 DNA reads TGTGCCAGCAGCCAGCATACTTCCCACAGGGCCCTATCATCCGAGCAGTACTTC. Translation gives CASSQHTSHRALSSEQYF.

The chain carries TRBV7-3 and TRBJ1-1; a possible D gene is TRBD1 (6 bases). This CDR3 has 14 residues. The germline V and J ends were trimmed by 5 bases and 4 bases, with 14 bases remaining between them. The germline gives CDR1 SGHTA, CDR2 FQGTGA. CDR3 bases: TGTGCCAGCAGCCCGGGGGGCTCGAGCACTGAAGCTTTCTTT. It specifies CASSPGGSSTEAFF.

The V gene is TRBV7-8, the J gene TRBJ2-3; the D is unclear. Germline-derived CDR1 and CDR2 are SGHVS and FQNEAQ. The CDR3 runs to 15 residues. The V gene lost 5 bases and the J gene lost 5 bases, with 17 bases spanning the gap. DNA for the CDR3: TGTGCCAGCAGCGGCCGAGGTGCTCTTTTAGATACGCAGTATTTT. Encoded protein: CASSGRGALLDTQYF. The complete variable domain, with remaining parts taken from reference TRBV7-8 and TRBJ2-3, reads GAGVSQSPRYKVAKRGQDVALRCDPISGHVSLFWYQQALGQGPEFLTYFQNEAQLDKSGLPSDRFFAERPEGSVSTLKIQRTQQEDSAVYLCASSGRGALLDTQYFGPGTRLTVL.

The rearrangement links TRBV27 to TRBJ2-7; D unclear. V was cut by 4 bases and J by 9 bases, with 16 bases left in between. The CDR3 spans 13 residues. Germline CDR1 MNHEY, CDR2 SMNVEV (reference sequence). The DNA for the CDR3 is TGTGCCAGCAGTTCCTCGAAGGGCGCATCGCAGTACTTC. Its translation is CASSSSKGASQYF.

The chain couples TRBV6-5 to TRBJ2-5, with D perhaps TRBD1 (6 bases). Germline V lookup: CDR1 MNHEY, CDR2 SVGAGI. With 2 bases removed from V and 1 base from J, the gap between germline ends came to 14 bases. This CDR3 is 16 amino acids long. CDR3 region: CASSYRVTGFQETQYF. The CDR3 DNA is TGTGCCAGCAGTTACAGGGTGACAGGTTTCCAAGAGACCCAGTACTTC.

The J gene is TRBJ1-3, the V gene TRBV11-2, with 10 nucleotides matching TRBD1. The V gene's germline CDR1 is SGHAT and CDR2 FQNNGV. The trim removed 6 bases at V and 2 bases at J, leaving 4 bases unmatched. This CDR3 contains 15 residues. The DNA for the CDR3 is TGTGCCAGCAGGTCGACAGGGGGCACTGGAAACACCATATATTTT. This gives the protein CASRSTGGTGNTIYF.

The chain has TRBV7-2 and TRBJ1-1; tentative D call: TRBD1 (6 bases). V was cut by 4 bases and J by 2 bases, with 14 bases left in between. The CDR3 totals 15 residues. Germline CDR1 is SGHTA and CDR2 is FQGNSA. The CDR3 loop reads CASSSGGLINTEAFF. The DNA for the CDR3 is TGTGCCAGCAGCTCCGGGGGCCTTATTAACACTGAAGCTTTCTTT.

This clone was recorded only once. The CDR3 loop is CASSLSGPIYGYTF. As DNA, the CDR3 is TGCGCCAGCAGCTTGTCCGGACCGATCTATGGCTACACCTTC. The chain links TRBV5-1 to TRBJ1-2; no firm D call. This CDR3 is 14 amino acids long. The germline V and J ends were trimmed by 1 base and 4 bases, with 11 bases remaining between them. The germline V gene has CDR1 SGHRS and CDR2 YFSETQ.

This clone was recorded once. The chain couples TRBV19 to TRBJ2-5; TRBD1 aligns across 7 bases. V was pared by 5 bases and J by 2 bases, with 8 bases of the junction left unmatched. The CDR3 runs to 15 residues. Germline values: CDR1 LNHDA, CDR2 SQIVND (reference sequence). CDR3 sequence: CASSPWDSLQETQYF. Written as DNA, the CDR3 is TGTGCCAGTAGTCCCTGGGACAGTTTACAAGAGACCCAGTACTTC.

This clone was recorded once. This chain joins TRBV7-2 and TRBJ2-7; D gene ambiguous. V dropped 2 bases and J dropped 6 bases, with 14 bases sitting between them. The germline V gene encodes CDR1 SGHTA and CDR2 FQGNSA. CDR3 length: 14 residues. The CDR3 is CASSLHSTRFEQYF. The CDR3 coding sequence is TGTGCCAGCAGCTTACACTCCACCCGTTTCGAGCAGTACTTC.

The chain couples TRBV6-1 to TRBJ1-1, with 8 bases lining up with TRBD1. Trimming took 5 bases from V and 12 from J; bases not matched to a gene: 11. This CDR3 has 13 amino acids. Per the germline V gene, CDR1 is MNHNS and CDR2 is SASEGT. CDR3 bases: TGTGCCAGCAGTCCAGGGGGCGATCGCCGGCCTTTCTTT. Amino acids: CASSPGGDRRPFF.

The table lists this clone with a count of one. The chain has TRBV5-4 and TRBJ2-7; 10 bases map to TRBD1. This CDR3 is 17 amino acids long. CDR1 and CDR2 (germline): SGHNT, YYREEE (reference sequence). V was clipped by 0 bases and J by 1 base; unmatched bases: 7. The CDR3 region is CASSLGRGQGVSYEQYF. The CDR3 coding sequence is TGTGCCAGCAGCTTGGGGCGAGGACAGGGGGTATCCTACGAGCAGTACTTC.

The genes are TRBV30 and TRBJ2-7, with 8 bases lining up with TRBD1. With V trimmed by 5 bases and J by 1 base, 13 bases remained unmatched. The CDR3 has 16 residues. The germline gives CDR1 GTSNPN, CDR2 SVGIG (reference sequence). The chain's CDR3 is CAWSFRRQGRSYEQYF. DNA of the CDR3: TGTGCCTGGTCCTTCCGAAGACAGGGGAGGTCCTACGAGCAGTACTTC.

This clone was seen a single time. One end of the junction does not line up with germline, which may come from a read error. This rearrangement joins TRBV20-1 to TRBJ1-1; D is ambiguous. Germline loops: CDR1 DFQATT, CDR2 SNEGSKA (reference sequence). The CDR3 is 11 residues long. The CDR3 loop reads CSASSWPKVDF. The CDR3 region has the DNA TGCAGTGCTAGTTCTTGGCCCAAAGTAGACTTT.

The chain carries TRBV11-3 and TRBJ2-5; 8 nucleotides match TRBD1. Germline trimming cut 1 base from V and 0 bases from J; bases unmatched to any gene: 1. The length of the CDR3 is 15 residues. Germline CDR1 and CDR2: SGHNT and YENEEA. The CDR3 DNA is TGTGCCAGCAGCTTAGGGGGACAGGACCAAGAGACCCAGTACTTC. Translation gives CASSLGGQDQETQYF.

The chain joins TRBV5-1 to TRBJ2-1, with 8 bases matching TRBD1. Per germline, CDR1 SGHRS and CDR2 YFSETQ. The CDR3 spans 15 residues. Unmatched junction bases numbered 4, after V lost 4 bases and J lost 1 base. The CDR3 region is CASSLQGDSYNEQFF. In DNA, the CDR3 is TGCGCCAGCAGCCTACAGGGGGATTCCTACAATGAGCAGTTCTTC.

This chain connects TRBV6-5 to TRBJ1-2; D is uncertain. Trimming removed 4 bases at V and 8 bases at J, with 14 bases between. The CDR3 extends over 13 amino acids. Germline assignment: CDR1 MNHEY and CDR2 SVGAGI. The CDR3 here is CASSSFSVGGYTF. The CDR3 nucleotides read TGTGCCAGCAGTTCGTTCTCGGTGGGGGGCTACACCTTC.

The rearrangement joins TRBV5-6 to TRBJ1-1; D gene ambiguous. In germline, CDR1 is SGHDT, CDR2 YYEEEE. The CDR3 is 13 residues long. The V and J ends lost 4 bases and 8 bases respectively, with 15 bases between them. The DNA for the CDR3 is TGTGCCAGCAGCAGAGGGCGGCTCGGGGAAGCTTTCTTT. Translation gives CASSRGRLGEAFF.